These 18 T cell receptor beta chains were all obtained from the same sample, sequenced in a study of cytomegalovirus exposure and HLA in healthy donors. The primer mix had 60 Vbeta and 13 Jbeta primers. The method was immunoSEQ multiplex PCR; TCRdb's version includes in-frame clones alone and lacks a portion of them. The sample holds about 140,000 clones, roughly 80% seen once. Sequenced: PBMCs. Receptor source: a middle-aged man in good health and CMV-seropositive.

CDR3 sequence: CASSYSDTSGNTEAFF. The CDR3 nucleotides are TGTGCCAGCAGTTACTCGGACACCTCGGGGAACACTGAAGCTTTCTTT. V is TRBV6-5 and J is TRBJ1-1, with TRBD1 as a possible D gene (5 bases). Per the germline V gene, CDR1 is MNHEY and CDR2 is SVGAGI. Deletions cut 0 bases from V and 1 base from J, with 12 bases between. The CDR3 length is 16 residues.

This clone appeared a few times. V and J are TRBV9 and TRBJ2-7; 9 bases align to TRBD2. J lost 6 bases, V lost 0 bases, and 7 bases had no gene match. The CDR3 is made up of 15 amino acids. Per the germline V gene, CDR1 is SGDLS and CDR2 is YYNGEE. The CDR3 loop reads CASSVGGREGSEQYF. The CDR3 coding sequence is TGTGCCAGCAGCGTAGGGGGGCGGGAGGGCTCCGAGCAGTACTTC.

The chain links TRBV4-3 to TRBJ2-7; 11 nucleotides agree with TRBD1. The CDR3 runs to 15 residues. Germline V gene data show CDR1 as LGHNA and CDR2 as YSLEER. Trimming removed 2 bases from V and 3 bases from J; junction bases left unmatched: 3. As DNA, the CDR3 is TGCGCCAGCAGCCAAAGAGGGACAGGGGGCTACGAGCAGTACTTC. Translated: CASSQRGTGGYEQYF.

This clone was seen just once. The genes are TRBV19 and TRBJ1-5, with D possibly matching TRBD1 (6 bases). Germline lookup yields CDR1 LNHDA and CDR2 SQIVND (reference sequence). This CDR3 has 16 amino acids. Trimming took 7 bases from V and 2 from J, leaving 18 bases between them. The CDR3, as DNA: TGTGCCAGTAAGGGAAGCGGCAGGGGAGGCAATCAGCCCCAGCATTTT. Protein: CASKGSGRGGNQPQHF.

The V and J genes are TRBV4-2 and TRBJ1-1; D gene uncertain. The germline V gene encodes CDR1 LGHNA and CDR2 YNFKEQ. The CDR3 sequence is 15 residues long. The V and J ends lost 1 base and 3 bases respectively, with 12 bases between them. The CDR3 loop is CASSQGQEWDTEAFF. The DNA for the CDR3 is TGTGCCAGCAGCCAAGGACAAGAGTGGGACACTGAAGCTTTCTTT.

J is TRBJ2-1 and V is TRBV7-6; 8 bases fit TRBD2. J was trimmed by 12 bases and V by 1 base; bases with no gene match: 5. The CDR3 is 13 amino acids. Germline V gives CDR1 SGHVS, CDR2 FNYEAQ. The CDR3 sequence is CASSLEGGGWQFF. The CDR3 DNA reads as TGTGCCAGCAGCTTAGAGGGCGGGGGGTGGCAGTTCTTC.

This rearrangement joins TRBV19 to TRBJ1-3, with 11 nucleotides matching TRBD1. This CDR3 spans 18 amino acids. Germline CDR1 and CDR2: LNHDA and SQIVND (reference sequence). V was clipped by 7 bases and J by 1 base; unmatched bases: 12. The CDR3 nucleotides are TGTGCCAGTATGGTCCGGACAGGGGGCTCTAGGTCTGGAAACACCATATATTTT. It specifies CASMVRTGGSRSGNTIYF.

The rearrangement links TRBV7-6 to TRBJ2-3; possibly TRBD2 for D (6 bases). V was clipped by 5 bases and J by 0 bases, with 12 bases between them. This CDR3 spans 15 amino acids. Looked up from germline, CDR1 is SGHVS and CDR2 is FNYEAQ. CDR3 loop: CASSPIAASTDTQYF. DNA of the CDR3: TGTGCCAGCAGCCCCATAGCGGCTAGCACAGATACGCAGTATTTT.

In its sample, this clone was seen a few times. The CDR3, as DNA: TGTGCCAGCAGTTACCTCCCCGGAGGGGAAGGCTACACCTTC. Protein product: CASSYLPGGEGYTF. The rearrangement links TRBV6-5 to TRBJ1-2; a weak D match, TRBD1 (5 bases). The CDR3 is 14 amino acids. Germline V gene data show CDR1 as MNHEY and CDR2 as SVGAGI. V was trimmed by 2 bases and J by 8 bases, leaving 15 bases between them.

This clone was seen a few times. This chain joins TRBV27 and TRBJ2-5; D is unclear. The CDR3 covers 13 residues. V was cut by 5 bases and J by 5 bases, with 12 bases left in between. Germline V gene sequence: CDR1 MNHEY, CDR2 SMNVEV (reference sequence). The chain's CDR3 is CASSPRSHETQYF. The CDR3 nucleotides are TGTGCCAGCAGTCCCCGTAGCCATGAGACCCAGTACTTC.

The chain couples TRBV27 to TRBJ2-6; the D gene is possibly TRBD1 (7 bases). V gave up 2 bases and J gave up 4 bases, with 15 bases separating them. CDR1 and CDR2 from the germline V gene are MNHEY and SMNVEV (reference sequence). The CDR3 length is 17 residues. Here the CDR3 reads CASSLPSRGEGANVLTF. CDR3 DNA: TGTGCCAGCAGTTTACCATCCAGGGGGGAAGGGGCCAACGTCCTGACTTTC.

DNA for the CDR3: TGCAGCGTTAAGTCGACAGGGGCCACAGATACGCAGTATTTT. This encodes CSVKSTGATDTQYF. The chain uses TRBV29-1 and TRBJ2-3; 8 positions agree with TRBD1. This CDR3 contains 14 residues. Germline assignment: CDR1 SQVTM and CDR2 ANQGSEA. V shed 5 bases and J 2 bases; nucleotides not matched to a gene: 6.

For this clone: Other DNA sequences in this specimen translate into the identical CDR3. The chain carries TRBV6-5 and TRBJ1-6; D not resolved. The CDR3 loop spans 13 amino acids. V shed 2 bases and J shed 5 bases, with 4 bases lying between them. Looked up from germline, CDR1 is MNHEY and CDR2 is SVGAGI. The CDR3 DNA follows: TGTGCCAGCAGTTACCGGGATAATTCACCCCTCCACTTT. Its translation: CASSYRDNSPLHF.

The chain joins TRBV2 to TRBJ1-2; possibly TRBD1 for D (5 bases). V dropped 6 bases and J dropped 4 bases, with 9 bases sitting between them. The CDR3 is made up of 12 amino acids. CDR1 SNHLY and CDR2 FYNNEI come from the germline V gene. The CDR3 region is CASSREGYGYTF. CDR3 coding DNA: TGTGCCAGCAGCAGGGAAGGCTATGGCTACACCTTC.

J is TRBJ2-1 and V is TRBV5-1; D is possibly TRBD1 (6 bases). CDR1 and CDR2 (germline): SGHRS, YFSETQ. V dropped 0 bases and J dropped 9 bases, with 7 bases sitting between them. The CDR3 is 12 amino acids. CDR3 nucleotides: TGCGCCAGCAGCTTGGTAGGGGGTGAGCAGTTCTTC. Amino acid sequence: CASSLVGGEQFF.

This rearrangement joins TRBV29-1 to TRBJ1-2, with TRBD1 matching over 9 bases. This CDR3 contains 15 residues. J gave up 3 bases and V 6 bases, and 11 bases lay outside the gene matches. Germline V gene data show CDR1 as SQVTM and CDR2 as ANQGSEA. CDR3 residues: CSVDKPGQGDYGYTF. In DNA form, the CDR3 reads TGCAGCGTGGATAAACCGGGACAGGGCGACTATGGCTACACCTTC.

This chain uses TRBV7-9 with TRBJ2-3; 8 bases are shared with TRBD2. V dropped 6 bases and J dropped 4; count of bases not matched to a gene: 9. The CDR3 consists of 15 residues. The germline gives CDR1 SEHNR, CDR2 FQNEAQ (reference sequence). The CDR3 nucleotides are TGTGCCAGCAGTTACGGGGGGGCTGGCCCAGATACGCAGTATTTT. It translates to CASSYGGAGPDTQYF.

The chain couples TRBV6-1 to TRBJ2-2, with 8 bases lining up with TRBD2. CDR1 and CDR2 from the germline V gene are MNHNS and SASEGT. Losses at the gene ends were 3 bases for V and 1 base for J; bases not matched to a gene: 4. The CDR3 runs to 16 residues. CDR3 amino acids: CASSEWREENTGELFF. CDR3 sequence (DNA): TGTGCCAGCAGTGAGTGGCGGGAGGAGAACACCGGGGAGCTGTTTTTT.